Presented here are 4 T cell receptor beta chains from one specimen sequenced in a study of T cell repertoires in cytomegalovirus infection. TCRdb recomputed calls from the reads with MiXCR, one row per CDR3 protein. Here the sample spans under 200,000 distinct CDR3 sequences, about a tenth being singletons. Source material: PBMCs. The receptors derive from a human donor in good health (CMV status not recorded). Some clones in this sample may be carry-over from other donors' samples.

This clonotype was observed many times. V usage is TRBV7-2 and J usage is TRBJ1-5, with D unclear. Trimming left V 0 bases short and J 9 bases short, with 12 bases between. Germline V gene sequence: CDR1 SGHTA, CDR2 FQGNSA. This CDR3 has 14 residues. The CDR3 DNA is TGTGCCAGCAGCTTAGCAGCGGGCGGGTCGCCCCAGCATTTT. This encodes CASSLAAGGSPQHF. The full variable domain, in which reference TRBV7-2 and TRBJ1-5 provide the parts outside the CDR3, is GAGVSQSPSNKVTEKGKDVELRCDPISGHTALYWYRQSLGQGLEFLIYFQGNSAPDKSGLPSDRFSAERTGGSVSTLTIQRTQQEDSAVYLCASSLAAGGSPQHFGDGTRLSIL.

A word on this clonotype: This may come from a read error, since a much larger clone is one base off. A read error is likely, as this CDR3 ends without the conserved phenylalanine or tryptophan. V is TRBV20-1 and J is TRBJ1-5, with TRBD1 matching over 7 bases. In germline, CDR1 is DFQATT, CDR2 SNEGSKA (reference sequence). Trimming removed 5 bases from V and 3 bases from J; junction bases left unmatched: 10. The CDR3 contains 15 residues. The CDR3 sequence is CSAPQGGGDNQPQHS. CDR3 nucleotides: TGCAGTGCTCCCCAAGGGGGCGGAGACAATCAGCCCCAGCATTCT.

This chain joins TRBV6-2 or TRBV6-3 and TRBJ2-1, with D possibly matching TRBD1 (6 bases). V gave up 6 bases and J gave up 7 bases, with 19 bases separating them. The germline V gene encodes CDR1 MNHEY and CDR2 SVGEGT. The CDR3 extends over 15 amino acids. The CDR3 loop reads CASRAGTGLWNEQFF. In DNA form, the CDR3 reads TGTGCCAGCAGGGCCGGCACAGGGCTCTGGAATGAGCAGTTCTTC.

This clonotype was seen ten or more times. V and J are TRBV19 and TRBJ2-1; 10 bases align to TRBD1. V shed 6 bases and J 3 bases; nucleotides not matched to a gene: 5. Germline V gene sequence: CDR1 LNHDA, CDR2 SQIVND (reference sequence). The length of the CDR3 is 15 residues. The CDR3, as DNA: TGTGCCAGTAGCCTGACAGGGGGCTACTACAATGAGCAGTTCTTC. It yields the protein CASSLTGGYYNEQFF.